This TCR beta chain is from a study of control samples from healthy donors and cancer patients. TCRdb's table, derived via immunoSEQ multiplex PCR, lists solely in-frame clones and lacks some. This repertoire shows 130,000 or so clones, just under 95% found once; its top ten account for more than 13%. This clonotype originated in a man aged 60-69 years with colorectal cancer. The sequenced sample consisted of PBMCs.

The CDR3 region is CASSLEGGYGYTF. In DNA, the CDR3 is TGTGCCAGCAGCTTAGAGGGAGGGTATGGCTACACCTTC. This chain connects TRBV7-8 to TRBJ1-2; no clear D. This CDR3 has 13 amino acids. Trimming pared 1 base from V and 5 bases from J, leaving 8 bases between. Germline V gene lookup returns CDR1 SGHVS and CDR2 FQNEAQ.